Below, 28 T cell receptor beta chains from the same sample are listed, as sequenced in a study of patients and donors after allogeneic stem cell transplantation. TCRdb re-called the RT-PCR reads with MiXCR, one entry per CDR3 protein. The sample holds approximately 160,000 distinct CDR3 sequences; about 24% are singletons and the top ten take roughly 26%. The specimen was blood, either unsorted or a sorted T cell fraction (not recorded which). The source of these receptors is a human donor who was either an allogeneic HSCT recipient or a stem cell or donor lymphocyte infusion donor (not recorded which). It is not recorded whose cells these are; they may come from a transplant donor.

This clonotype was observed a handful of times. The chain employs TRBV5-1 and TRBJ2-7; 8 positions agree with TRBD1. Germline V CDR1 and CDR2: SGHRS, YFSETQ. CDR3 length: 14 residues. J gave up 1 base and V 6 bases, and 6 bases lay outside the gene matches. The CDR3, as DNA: TGCGCCAGCAAGTCCAGGACAGGGTCCTACGAGCAGTACTTC. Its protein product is CASKSRTGSYEQYF.

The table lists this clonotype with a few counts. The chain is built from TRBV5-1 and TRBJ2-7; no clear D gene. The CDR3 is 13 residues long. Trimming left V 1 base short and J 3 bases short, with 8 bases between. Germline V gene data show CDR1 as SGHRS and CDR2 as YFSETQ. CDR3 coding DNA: TGCGCCAGCAGCTTGCGGTCAGGCTACGAGCAGTACTTC. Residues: CASSLRSGYEQYF.

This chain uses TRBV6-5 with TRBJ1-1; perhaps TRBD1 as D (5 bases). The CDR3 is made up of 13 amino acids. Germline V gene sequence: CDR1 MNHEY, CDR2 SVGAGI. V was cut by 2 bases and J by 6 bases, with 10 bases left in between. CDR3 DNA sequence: TGTGCCAGCAGTTACACAGGCCAGGCTGAAGCTTTCTTT. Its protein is CASSYTGQAEAFF.

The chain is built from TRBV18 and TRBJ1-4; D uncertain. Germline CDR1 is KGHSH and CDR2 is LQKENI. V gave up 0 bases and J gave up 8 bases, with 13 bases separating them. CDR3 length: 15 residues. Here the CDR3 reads CASSPPGGRGEKLFF. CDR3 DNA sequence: TGTGCCAGCTCACCACCGGGCGGACGAGGGGAAAAACTGTTTTTT.

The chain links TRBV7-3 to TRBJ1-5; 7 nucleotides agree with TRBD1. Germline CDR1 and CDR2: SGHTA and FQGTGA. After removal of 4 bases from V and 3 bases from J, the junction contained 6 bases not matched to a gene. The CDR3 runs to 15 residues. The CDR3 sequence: CASSSWDRPNQPQHF. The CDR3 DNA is TGTGCCAGCAGCTCCTGGGACAGACCCAATCAGCCCCAGCATTTT.

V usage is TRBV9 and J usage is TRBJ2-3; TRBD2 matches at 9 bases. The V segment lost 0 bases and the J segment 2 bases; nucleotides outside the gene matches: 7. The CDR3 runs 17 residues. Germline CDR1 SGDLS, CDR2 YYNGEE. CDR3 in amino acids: CASSVGVLAGPTDTQYF. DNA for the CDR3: TGTGCCAGCAGCGTAGGGGTCCTAGCGGGACCCACAGATACGCAGTATTTT. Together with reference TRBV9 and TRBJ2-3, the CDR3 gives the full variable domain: DSGVTQTPKHLITATGQRVTLRCSPRSGDLSVYWYQQSLDQGLQFLIQYYNGEERAKGNILERFSAQQFPDLHSELNLSSLELGDSALYFCASSVGVLAGPTDTQYFGPGTRLTVL.

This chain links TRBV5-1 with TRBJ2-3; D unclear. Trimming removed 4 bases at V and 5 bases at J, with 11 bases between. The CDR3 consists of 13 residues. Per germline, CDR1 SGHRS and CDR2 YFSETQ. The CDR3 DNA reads TGCGCCAGCAGCCTTCTCGATGGAGATACGCAGTATTTT. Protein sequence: CASSLLDGDTQYF.

CDR3 protein: CASSFADNYGYTF. The CDR3 DNA reads as TGCGCCAGCAGCTTCGCAGATAACTATGGCTACACCTTC. V and J are TRBV5-1 and TRBJ1-2; D gene unclear. The CDR3 is made up of 13 amino acids. The ends were cut back, 2 bases at V and 1 base at J, with 6 bases in the middle. Germline V lookup: CDR1 SGHRS, CDR2 YFSETQ.

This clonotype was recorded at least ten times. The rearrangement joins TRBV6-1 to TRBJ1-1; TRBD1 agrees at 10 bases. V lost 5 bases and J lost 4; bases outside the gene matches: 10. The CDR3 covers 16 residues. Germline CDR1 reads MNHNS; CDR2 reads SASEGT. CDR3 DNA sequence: TGTGCCAGCAGTTCCGGGACAGGGGTGATCGGCACTGAAGCTTTCTTT. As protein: CASSSGTGVIGTEAFF.

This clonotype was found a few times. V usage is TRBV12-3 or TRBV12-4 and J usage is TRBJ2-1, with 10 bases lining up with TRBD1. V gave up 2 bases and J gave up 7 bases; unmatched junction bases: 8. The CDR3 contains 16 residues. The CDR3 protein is CASSLHLDRGYNEQFF. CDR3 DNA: TGTGCCAGCAGTTTACACCTGGACAGGGGGTATAATGAGCAGTTCTTC.

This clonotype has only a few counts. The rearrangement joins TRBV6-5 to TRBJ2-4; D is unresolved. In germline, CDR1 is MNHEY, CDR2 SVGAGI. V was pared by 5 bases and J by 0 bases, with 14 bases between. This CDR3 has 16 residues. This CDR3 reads CASSGTSHLAKNIQYF. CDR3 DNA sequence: TGTGCCAGCAGTGGCACTTCCCATCTAGCCAAAAACATTCAGTACTTC.

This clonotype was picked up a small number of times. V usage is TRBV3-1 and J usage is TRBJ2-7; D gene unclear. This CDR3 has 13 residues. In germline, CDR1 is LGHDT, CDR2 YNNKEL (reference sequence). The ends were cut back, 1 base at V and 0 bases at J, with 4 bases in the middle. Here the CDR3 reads CASSQGPSYEQYF. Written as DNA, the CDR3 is TGTGCCAGCAGCCAAGGCCCCTCCTACGAGCAGTACTTC.

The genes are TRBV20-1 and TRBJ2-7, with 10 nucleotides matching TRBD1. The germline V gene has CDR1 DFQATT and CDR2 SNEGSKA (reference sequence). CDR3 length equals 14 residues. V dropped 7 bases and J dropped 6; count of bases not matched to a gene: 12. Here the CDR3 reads CSVGTGTGVSEQYF. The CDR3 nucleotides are TGCAGTGTTGGCACCGGGACAGGGGTTTCCGAGCAGTACTTC.

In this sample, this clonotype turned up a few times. CDR3 residues: CASSSGTLAAGELFF. CDR3 DNA: TGTGCCAGCAGCTCCGGGACATTGGCGGCCGGGGAGCTGTTTTTT. V is TRBV7-3 and J is TRBJ2-2; tentative D call: TRBD1 (6 bases). Germline V gene lookup returns CDR1 SGHTA and CDR2 FQGTGA. V was clipped by 4 bases and J by 6 bases, with 15 bases between them. This CDR3 spans 15 amino acids.

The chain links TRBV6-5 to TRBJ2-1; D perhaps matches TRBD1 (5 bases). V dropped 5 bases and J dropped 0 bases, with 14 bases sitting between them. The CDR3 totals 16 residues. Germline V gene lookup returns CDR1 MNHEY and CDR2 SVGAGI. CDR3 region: CASSLFRASSYNEQFF. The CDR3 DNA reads TGTGCCAGCAGTCTCTTCAGGGCCAGCTCCTACAATGAGCAGTTCTTC.

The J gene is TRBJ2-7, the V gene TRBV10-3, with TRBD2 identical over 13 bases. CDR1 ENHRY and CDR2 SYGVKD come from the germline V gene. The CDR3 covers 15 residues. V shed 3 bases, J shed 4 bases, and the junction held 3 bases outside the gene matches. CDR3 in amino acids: CAISERLAGGYEQYF. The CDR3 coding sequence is TGTGCCATCAGTGAACGACTAGCGGGAGGTTACGAGCAGTACTTC.

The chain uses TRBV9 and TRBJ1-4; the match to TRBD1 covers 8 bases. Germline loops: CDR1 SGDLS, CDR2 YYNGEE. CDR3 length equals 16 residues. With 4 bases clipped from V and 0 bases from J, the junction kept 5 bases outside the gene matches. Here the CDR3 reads CASSFRQGSTNEKLFF. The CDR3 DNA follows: TGTGCCAGCAGCTTCCGACAGGGGTCAACTAATGAAAAACTGTTTTTT.

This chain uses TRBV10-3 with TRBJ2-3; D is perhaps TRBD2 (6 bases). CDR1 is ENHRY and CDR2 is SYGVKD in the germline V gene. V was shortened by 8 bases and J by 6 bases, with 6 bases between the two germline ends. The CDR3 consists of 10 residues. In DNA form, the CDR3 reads TGTGCCATCCGGGGGGATACGCAGTATTTT. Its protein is CAIRGDTQYF.

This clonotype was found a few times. CDR3 sequence: CSVVKGTGNTIYF. For the CDR3, the DNA is TGCAGCGTTGTGAAAGGGACTGGAAACACCATATATTTT. V is TRBV29-1 and J is TRBJ1-3; D not resolved. V was cut by 4 bases and J by 2 bases, with 9 bases left in between. CDR1 SQVTM and CDR2 ANQGSEA come from the germline V gene. This CDR3 comprises 13 residues. The full variable domain, completed using reference TRBV29-1 and TRBJ1-3, is SAVISQKPSRDICQRGTSLTIQCQVDSQVTMMFWYRQQPGQSLTLIATANQGSEATYESGFVIDKFPISRPNLTFSTLTVSNMSPEDSSIYLCSVVKGTGNTIYFGEGSWLTVV.

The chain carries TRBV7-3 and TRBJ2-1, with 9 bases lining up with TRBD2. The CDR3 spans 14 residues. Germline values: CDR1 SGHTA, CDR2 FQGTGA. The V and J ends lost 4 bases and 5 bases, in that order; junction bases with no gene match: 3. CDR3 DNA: TGTGCCAGCAGCTCAGCGGGAGGCAACAATGAGCAGTTCTTC. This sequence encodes CASSSAGGNNEQFF. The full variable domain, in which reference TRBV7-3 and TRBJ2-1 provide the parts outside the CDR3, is GAGVSQTPSNKVTEKGKYVELRCDPISGHTALYWYRQSLGQGPEFLIYFQGTGAADDSGLPNDRFFAVRPEGSVSTLKIQRTERGDSAVYLCASSSAGGNNEQFFGPGTRLTVL.

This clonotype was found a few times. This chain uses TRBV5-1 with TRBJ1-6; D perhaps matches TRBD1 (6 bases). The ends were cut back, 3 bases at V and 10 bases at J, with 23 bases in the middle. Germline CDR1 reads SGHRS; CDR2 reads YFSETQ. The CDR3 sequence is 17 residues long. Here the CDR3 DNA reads TGCGCCAGCAGCTATTGGTTTTTCGCAGGGGTTAACTCACCCCTCCACTTT. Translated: CASSYWFFAGVNSPLHF. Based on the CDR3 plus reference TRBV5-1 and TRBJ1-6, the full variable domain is KAGVTQTPRYLIKTRGQQVTLSCSPISGHRSVSWYQQTPGQGLQFLFEYFSETQRNKGNFPGRFSGRQFSNSRSEMNVSTLELGDSALYLCASSYWFFAGVNSPLHFGNGTRLTVT.

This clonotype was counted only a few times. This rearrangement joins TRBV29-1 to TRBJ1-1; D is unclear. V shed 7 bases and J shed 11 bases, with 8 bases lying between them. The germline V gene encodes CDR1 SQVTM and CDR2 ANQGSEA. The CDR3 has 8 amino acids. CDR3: CSALRAFF. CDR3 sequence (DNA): TGCAGCGCCCTTAGGGCTTTCTTT.

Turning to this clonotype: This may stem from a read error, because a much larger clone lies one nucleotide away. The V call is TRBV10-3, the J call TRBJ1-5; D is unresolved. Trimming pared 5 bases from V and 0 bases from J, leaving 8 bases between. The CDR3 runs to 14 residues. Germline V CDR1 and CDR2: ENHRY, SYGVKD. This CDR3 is CAISFSDSNQPQHF. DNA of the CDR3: TGTGCCATCAGTTTTTCAGATAGCAATCAGCCCCAGCATTTT.

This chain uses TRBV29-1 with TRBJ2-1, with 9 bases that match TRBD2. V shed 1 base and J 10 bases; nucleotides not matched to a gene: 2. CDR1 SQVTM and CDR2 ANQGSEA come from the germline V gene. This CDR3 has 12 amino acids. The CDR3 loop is CSVEGLAEEQFF. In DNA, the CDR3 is TGCAGCGTTGAAGGACTAGCGGAGGAGCAGTTCTTC.

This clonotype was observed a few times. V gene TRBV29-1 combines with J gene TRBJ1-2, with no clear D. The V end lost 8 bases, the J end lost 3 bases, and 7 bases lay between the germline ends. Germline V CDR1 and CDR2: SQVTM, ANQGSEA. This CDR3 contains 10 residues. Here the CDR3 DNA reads TGCAGCACCAGCTACTATGGCTACACCTTC. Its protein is CSTSYYGYTF.

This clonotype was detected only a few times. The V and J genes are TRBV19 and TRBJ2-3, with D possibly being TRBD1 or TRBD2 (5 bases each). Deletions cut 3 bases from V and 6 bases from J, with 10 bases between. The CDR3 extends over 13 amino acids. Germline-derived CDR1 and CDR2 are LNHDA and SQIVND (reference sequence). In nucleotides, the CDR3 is TGTGCCAGTAGTATTCTGGGACGCGATACGCAGTATTTT. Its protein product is CASSILGRDTQYF.

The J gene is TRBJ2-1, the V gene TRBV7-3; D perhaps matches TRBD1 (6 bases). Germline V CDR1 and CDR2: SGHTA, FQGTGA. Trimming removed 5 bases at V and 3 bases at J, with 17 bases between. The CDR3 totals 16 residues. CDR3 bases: TGTGCCAGCAGCCCCCTGTATAACAGGGACTACAATGAGCAGTTCTTC. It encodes CASSPLYNRDYNEQFF.

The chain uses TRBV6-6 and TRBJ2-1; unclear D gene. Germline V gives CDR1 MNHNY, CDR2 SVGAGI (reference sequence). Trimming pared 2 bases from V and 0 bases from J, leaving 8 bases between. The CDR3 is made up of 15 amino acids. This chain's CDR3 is CASSYATDSYNEQFF. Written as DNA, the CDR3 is TGTGCCAGCAGTTACGCGACCGACTCCTACAATGAGCAGTTCTTC.